One sample yielded the 32 T cell receptor beta chains listed below, sequenced in a study of T cells after yellow fever vaccination. Each CDR3 protein gets one entry after TCRdb re-called the 5' RACE reads with MiXCR. Found here are about 120,000 distinct CDR3 sequences, over 12% of them singletons; the top ten hold around 40%. The sequencing here drew on CD8+ T cells sorted from PBMCs, taken 5 days after the yellow fever booster vaccination. Receptors were obtained from a man between 18 and 35 years old who received the YFV17D yellow fever vaccine.

The V call is TRBV2, the J call TRBJ2-7; D is ambiguous. This CDR3 has 14 residues. The V and J ends lost 7 bases and 0 bases respectively, with 13 bases between them. The germline V gene encodes CDR1 SNHLY and CDR2 FYNNEI. The CDR3 region has the DNA TGTGCCAGCAACTGGCGGCCAGACTCCTACGAGCAGTACTTC. Residues: CASNWRPDSYEQYF.

This clonotype was detected ten times or more. This chain connects TRBV21-1 to TRBJ2-4; the table's D call of TRBD1 was not tested on the DNA. TRBV21-1 is recorded as a pseudogene. The CDR3 sequence is 17 residues long. CDR3 protein: CASSKARVTLAKNIQYF. The CDR3 coding sequence is TGTGCCAGCAGCAAAGCCCGGGTGACTCTAGCCAAAAACATTCAGTACTTC.

The rearrangement uses TRBV5-4 and TRBJ2-7; tentative D call: TRBD2 (6 bases). Trimming shortened V by 3 bases and J by 5 bases, and 15 bases separated the two germline ends. The CDR3 covers 14 residues. Per germline, CDR1 SGHNT and CDR2 YYREEE (reference sequence). This CDR3 reads CASSSGTGRDEQYF. The CDR3 coding sequence is TGTGCCAGCAGCTCCGGGACTGGCCGCGACGAGCAGTACTTC.

The rearrangement uses TRBV30 and TRBJ2-7; a weak D match, TRBD1 (5 bases). V was pared by 7 bases and J by 2 bases, with 12 bases between. The CDR3 sequence is 12 residues long. The germline gives CDR1 GTSNPN, CDR2 SVGIG (reference sequence). The CDR3 loop reads CASDTGPYEQYF. CDR3 nucleotide sequence: TGTGCCTCGGATACAGGACCCTACGAGCAGTACTTC.

The chain uses TRBV7-2 and TRBJ2-3; 10 bases agree with TRBD2. Unmatched junction bases numbered 7, after V lost 5 bases and J lost 2 bases. The CDR3 covers 16 residues. Germline loops: CDR1 SGHTA, CDR2 FQGNSA. The CDR3 is CASSALAGASTDTQYF. The CDR3 DNA reads TGTGCCAGCAGCGCCCTAGCGGGGGCGTCCACAGATACGCAGTATTTT.

This clonotype was detected many times. The chain uses TRBV7-2 and TRBJ2-5; no firm D call. The germline CDR1 and CDR2 sequences are SGHTA and FQGNSA. Between the trimmed V and J ends, which lost 5 bases and 0 bases, there was a span of 13 bases. The CDR3 has 15 amino acids. CDR3 DNA: TGTGCCAGCAGCCTCTATGTAGACTACCAAGAGACCCAGTACTTC. Translation: CASSLYVDYQETQYF.

This chain links TRBV11-3 with TRBJ2-4; D uncertain. This CDR3 comprises 14 residues. V gave up 1 base and J gave up 4 bases, with 8 bases separating them. Germline CDR1 is SGHNT and CDR2 is YENEEA. The CDR3 here is CASSLVAKKNIQYF. In DNA form, the CDR3 reads TGTGCCAGCAGCTTAGTCGCCAAAAAAAACATTCAGTACTTC.

This clonotype has just a few counts. V is TRBV12-3 or TRBV12-4 and J is TRBJ1-2; TRBD1 agrees at 7 bases. There are 15 residues in the CDR3. The junction had 10 bases not matched to a gene; V was cut back by 1 base and J by 8 bases. CDR3 region: CASSLVTGTADGYTF. CDR3 sequence (DNA): TGTGCCAGCAGTTTAGTAACGGGGACAGCAGACGGCTACACCTTC.

This clonotype occurred a few times. V and J are TRBV6-5 and TRBJ2-2, with D perhaps matching TRBD1 (5 bases). Per the germline V gene, CDR1 is MNHEY and CDR2 is SVGAGI. The CDR3 spans 15 residues. Trimming pared 2 bases from V and 1 base from J, leaving 8 bases between. This CDR3 is CASSYSQGNTGELFF. The CDR3 nucleotides are TGTGCCAGCAGTTACAGTCAGGGGAACACCGGGGAGCTGTTTTTT.

V usage is TRBV7-6 and J usage is TRBJ2-5; 10 nucleotides align to TRBD2. This CDR3 is built from 15 residues. After removal of 5 bases from V and 5 bases from J, the junction contained 8 bases not matched to a gene. Germline CDR1 is SGHVS and CDR2 is FNYEAQ. The CDR3, as DNA: TGTGCCAGCAGCCCCACACTAGCGGGGTTGGAGACCCAGTACTTC. As protein: CASSPTLAGLETQYF.

The chain has TRBV7-9 and TRBJ2-1; D remains unclear. Between the trimmed V and J ends, which lost 5 bases and 4 bases, there was a span of 18 bases. The V gene's germline CDR1 is SEHNR and CDR2 FQNEAQ (reference sequence). CDR3 size: 16 residues. CDR3 sequence: CASSQVRAKDYNEQFF. The CDR3 DNA follows: TGTGCCAGCAGCCAAGTCCGGGCCAAGGATTACAATGAGCAGTTCTTC.

This clonotype was counted between two and nine times. The V call is TRBV7-3, the J call TRBJ2-1, with D possibly matching TRBD1 (6 bases). The CDR3 is 17 residues long. Trimming removed 4 bases from V and 5 bases from J, with 21 bases in between. The germline gives CDR1 SGHTA, CDR2 FQGTGA. The CDR3: CASSWGSTGYGNNEQFF. Here the CDR3 DNA reads TGTGCCAGCAGCTGGGGGTCCACAGGGTATGGAAACAATGAGCAGTTCTTC.

This clonotype has only a few counts. The chain carries TRBV5-4 and TRBJ2-7, with D possibly called TRBD1 or TRBD2 (5 bases each). The V gene lost 2 bases and the J gene lost 5 bases, with 14 bases spanning the gap. The germline CDR1 and CDR2 sequences are SGHNT and YYREEE (reference sequence). The CDR3 consists of 14 residues. The CDR3, as DNA: TGTGCCAGCAGCTTCGGGGCAGGGTCGAACGAGCAGTACTTC. Protein product: CASSFGAGSNEQYF.

This clonotype turned up a few times. The rearrangement links TRBV7-3 to TRBJ2-3; 7 bases fit TRBD2. Germline assignment: CDR1 SGHTA and CDR2 FQGTGA. V lost 3 bases, J lost 1 base, and 4 bases stayed unmatched. This CDR3 contains 15 residues. The CDR3 protein is CASSLVRGGTDTQYF. In nucleotides, the CDR3 is TGTGCCAGCAGCTTGGTACGGGGGGGCACAGATACGCAGTATTTT.

In this sample, this clonotype turned up a few times. The chain couples TRBV12-5 to TRBJ2-3; 10 nucleotides agree with TRBD1. This CDR3 is built from 17 residues. V lost 0 bases to trimming and J lost 4 bases; unmatched junction nucleotides: 7. The germline V gene has CDR1 LGHNT and CDR2 FRNRAP. CDR3 residues: CASGLVLRDRGPDTQYF. Written as DNA, the CDR3 is TGTGCTAGTGGTTTGGTACTCCGGGACAGGGGCCCAGATACGCAGTATTTT.

The chain uses TRBV18 and TRBJ2-3; 8 bases align to TRBD2. CDR3 length: 16 amino acids. Germline loops: CDR1 KGHSH, CDR2 LQKENI. Trimming took 0 bases from V and 8 from J; bases not matched to a gene: 10. In DNA form, the CDR3 reads TGTGCCAGCTCACCACCGGGACTAGGCCCGAGCTTTACGCAGTATTTT. Its protein is CASSPPGLGPSFTQYF.

This clonotype was detected ten times or more. This chain links TRBV6-5 with TRBJ2-7, with 8 bases matching TRBD1. The CDR3 is 15 amino acids. J gave up 1 base and V 6 bases, and 8 bases lay outside the gene matches. Germline V gene sequence: CDR1 MNHEY, CDR2 SVGAGI. The CDR3 DNA follows: TGTGCCAGCAGGCAAGGCCAGGGGGCATCCTACGAGCAGTACTTC. This codes for CASRQGQGASYEQYF.

This clonotype has just a few counts. The chain carries TRBV20-1 and TRBJ2-2, with 14 bases identical to TRBD2. J gave up 3 bases and V 6 bases, and 9 bases lay outside the gene matches. The CDR3 is made up of 17 amino acids. The germline V gene has CDR1 DFQATT and CDR2 SNEGSKA (reference sequence). The CDR3 region is CSAREGLAGADTGELFF. The CDR3, as DNA: TGCAGTGCGAGGGAGGGACTAGCGGGGGCCGACACCGGGGAGCTGTTTTTT.

The chain links TRBV7-9 to TRBJ2-7; D possibly corresponds to TRBD2 (5 bases). CDR1 is SEHNR, CDR2 FQNEAQ, per germline (reference sequence). Trimming cost V 8 bases and J 2 bases, with 19 bases left between them. The CDR3 is 15 residues long. This CDR3 is CASHGVGQAAYEQYF. The CDR3 nucleotides read TGTGCCAGCCACGGGGTAGGGCAGGCCGCCTACGAGCAGTACTTC. The whole variable domain, filled in from reference TRBV7-9 and TRBJ2-7, reads DTGVSQNPRHKITKRGQNVTFRCDPISEHNRLYWYRQTLGQGPEFLTYFQNEAQLEKSRLLSDRFSAERPKGSFSTLEIQRTEQGDSAMYLCASHGVGQAAYEQYFGPGTRLTVT.

This clonotype was counted many times. The chain has TRBV12-3 or TRBV12-4 and TRBJ2-1; TRBD2 matches at 8 bases. The CDR3 consists of 15 residues. J was trimmed by 8 bases and V by 6 bases; bases with no gene match: 12. CDR3 DNA sequence: TGTGCCAGCAGCCCCCCCCCGGGGGGGTTGGATGAGCAGTTCTTC. This sequence encodes CASSPPPGGLDEQFF.

This clonotype was picked up a small number of times. This chain connects TRBV4-3 to TRBJ2-5, with D perhaps TRBD1 or TRBD2 (5 bases each). Germline CDR1 and CDR2: LGHNA and YSLEER. V was cut by 0 bases and J by 5 bases, with 16 bases left in between. CDR3 length: 16 amino acids. The CDR3 DNA is TGCGCCAGCAGCCAAGATTCCGAGGGGCGCGGGGAGACCCAGTACTTC. Encoded protein: CASSQDSEGRGETQYF.

This clonotype was counted only a few times. The chain employs TRBV6-6 and TRBJ2-2; D may be TRBD1 (5 bases). Germline CDR1 MNHNY, CDR2 SVGAGI (reference sequence). The V end was cut by 5 bases, the J end by 1 base, with 11 bases between. The CDR3 loop spans 15 amino acids. CDR3 nucleotide sequence: TGTGCCAGCAGTACCCAGGGCTGGAACACCGGGGAGCTGTTTTTT. Its translation: CASSTQGWNTGELFF.

This clonotype was picked up a small number of times. The V gene is TRBV10-3, the J gene TRBJ2-6; no clear D gene. V gave up 3 bases and J gave up 4 bases, with 13 bases separating them. The germline gives CDR1 ENHRY, CDR2 SYGVKD. There are 16 residues in the CDR3. CDR3 protein: CAISDPDPVGANVLTF. In DNA, the CDR3 is TGTGCCATCAGTGACCCGGACCCGGTGGGGGCCAACGTCCTGACTTTC.

This clonotype was seen many times. The chain couples TRBV7-2 to TRBJ2-2; D is undetermined. Trimming stripped 5 bases from V and 3 bases from J, with 13 bases between. This CDR3 comprises 15 residues. Germline loops: CDR1 SGHTA, CDR2 FQGNSA. CDR3 bases: TGTGCCAGCAGCCGGTCGAGGTTCGACACCGGGGAGCTGTTTTTT. This sequence encodes CASSRSRFDTGELFF.

The chain uses TRBV7-6 and TRBJ1-1, with D unclear. Germline CDR1 is SGHVS and CDR2 is FNYEAQ. The CDR3 runs to 15 residues. V lost 0 bases and J 7 bases, leaving 15 bases between the germline ends. The CDR3, as DNA: TGTGCCAGCAGCTTAGCTGGGAACTCAAGAGTTGAAGCTTTCTTT. Its protein product is CASSLAGNSRVEAFF.

The rearrangement links TRBV4-1 to TRBJ2-1, with D unresolved. This CDR3 is built from 14 residues. Germline lookup yields CDR1 MGHRA and CDR2 YSYEKL. V dropped 0 bases and J dropped 5 bases, with 8 bases sitting between them. CDR3 sequence: CASSQDPTHNEQFF. The CDR3 bases are TGCGCCAGCAGCCAAGATCCCACCCACAATGAGCAGTTCTTC.

The chain has TRBV7-3 and TRBJ2-1, with unresolved D. The germline V gene encodes CDR1 SGHTA and CDR2 FQGTGA. The CDR3 has 16 amino acids. Deletions cut 1 base from V and 5 bases from J, with 15 bases between. CDR3 in DNA: TGTGCCAGCAGCTTAATCGGCCCCTCCGGACACAATGAGCAGTTCTTC. It translates to CASSLIGPSGHNEQFF.

This clonotype was picked up a small number of times. V and J are TRBV29-1 and TRBJ2-7; D ambiguous. The V and J ends lost 3 bases and 6 bases respectively, with 12 bases between them. CDR1 is SQVTM, CDR2 ANQGSEA, per germline. CDR3 length: 12 amino acids. Written as DNA, the CDR3 is TGCAGCGTTGACAGCTTGCGAGGCGAGCAGTACTTC. This codes for CSVDSLRGEQYF.

With regard to this clonotype: With a much larger clone just one base away, this may be a read error. This rearrangement joins TRBV7-6 to TRBJ2-7; D is possibly TRBD1 (6 bases). The CDR3 totals 15 residues. Germline assignment: CDR1 SGHVS and CDR2 FNYEAQ. CDR3 in amino acids: CACSLNQGIGYEQYF. The CDR3 coding sequence is TGTGCCTGCAGCTTGAATCAGGGGATTGGGTACGAGCAGTACTTC.

In its sample, this clonotype was seen a few times. CDR3 DNA: TGTGCCAGCAGCTTAGGAGGACAGGGATCCGGTGGCTACACCTTC. This sequence encodes CASSLGGQGSGGYTF. The chain links TRBV7-9 to TRBJ1-2; the match to TRBD1 covers 8 bases. The J segment lost 7 bases and the V segment lost 1 base, leaving 8 bases of the junction unmatched. CDR1 and CDR2 (germline): SEHNR, FQNEAQ (reference sequence). The CDR3 runs to 15 residues.

This clonotype was observed once. The J gene is TRBJ2-5, the V gene TRBV9; TRBD1 matches at 7 bases. The V segment lost 4 bases and the J segment 2 bases; nucleotides outside the gene matches: 11. From germline, CDR1 is SGDLS and CDR2 YYNGEE. The CDR3 covers 16 residues. The CDR3 here is CASSPWAWDRQETQYF. The CDR3 DNA is TGTGCCAGCAGCCCATGGGCATGGGACAGACAAGAGACCCAGTACTTC.

Ten or more counts support this clonotype. The chain is built from TRBV7-6 and TRBJ2-1; 8 bases are a match to TRBD2. The CDR3 covers 16 residues. Germline V CDR1 and CDR2: SGHVS, FNYEAQ. V shed 2 bases and J 7 bases; nucleotides not matched to a gene: 10. CDR3 loop: CASSLPYTAGVNEQFF. CDR3 DNA sequence: TGTGCCAGCAGCTTACCGTATACAGCGGGGGTGAATGAGCAGTTCTTC.